Presented here are 29 T cell receptor beta chains from one specimen sequenced in a study of graft-versus-host responses after intestinal transplantation. These TCRs' antigens remain unknown. Profiled with immunoSEQ multiplex PCR; TCRdb holds only in-frame clones, not every one. Of tens of thousands of clones in the sample, 90% to 95% were seen once. Source: unstimulated CD8+ T cells sorted from spleen or lymph node cells, taken before transplant. These receptor sequences come from a human donor who was the organ donor for an intestinal transplant.

V usage is TRBV19 and J usage is TRBJ1-2; a weak D match, TRBD1 (6 bases). CDR3 length: 14 amino acids. From germline, CDR1 is LNHDA and CDR2 SQIVND (reference sequence). Trimming cost V 5 bases and J 8 bases, with 18 bases left between them. This CDR3 is CASSGSGGSRGYTF. CDR3 nucleotide sequence: TGTGCCAGTAGTGGGTCGGGGGGCAGTAGAGGCTACACCTTC.

J is TRBJ2-7 and V is TRBV28, with a possible D match to TRBD2 (5 bases). Germline V CDR1 and CDR2: MDHEN, SYDVKM. The CDR3 totals 13 residues. Trimming took off 5 bases at V and 1 base at J, with 9 bases between the two ends. As DNA, the CDR3 is TGTGCCAGCAGTCCTCGGGGTTCCTACGAGCAGTACTTC. Translated, it gives CASSPRGSYEQYF.

This rearrangement joins TRBV2 to TRBJ2-3, with 13 bases matching TRBD2. The CDR3 covers 15 residues. Trimming cost V 6 bases and J 2 bases; bases outside gene matches: 2. The germline V gene encodes CDR1 SNHLY and CDR2 FYNNEI. Written as DNA, the CDR3 is TGTGCCAGCAGCGGACTAGCGGGGGACACAGATACGCAGTATTTT. Translation gives CASSGLAGDTDTQYF.

The chain couples TRBV4-3 to TRBJ1-3; 7 bases are shared with TRBD1. This CDR3 spans 16 amino acids. V trimming: 3 bases; J trimming: 4 bases; junction bases outside the gene matches: 9. Germline V CDR1 and CDR2: LGHNA, YSLEER. The CDR3 nucleotides are TGCGCCAGCAGCCAGTTCACAGGGGCAAGGGGAAACACCATATATTTT. Translating gives CASSQFTGARGNTIYF.

The chain recombines TRBV6-5 with TRBJ1-6, with 8 bases lining up with TRBD1. This CDR3 is 14 amino acids long. Germline CDR1 MNHEY, CDR2 SVGAGI. V was pared by 3 bases and J by 10 bases, with 5 bases of the junction left unmatched. CDR3 nucleotides: TGTGCCAGCAGTTATTGGACAGGGAGATCACCCCTCCACTTT. This encodes CASSYWTGRSPLHF.

V usage is TRBV4-3 and J usage is TRBJ1-5, with D possibly being TRBD1 (6 bases). Germline V lookup: CDR1 LGHNA, CDR2 YSLEER. Trimming removed 3 bases at V and 0 bases at J, with 15 bases between. CDR3 length: 17 residues. In nucleotides, the CDR3 is TGCGCCAGCAGCCAGGGCAGGGGTGGTTATAGCAATCAGCCCCAGCATTTT. Protein: CASSQGRGGYSNQPQHF.

The V gene is TRBV7-6, the J gene TRBJ2-1; 10 bases agree with TRBD2. J was trimmed by 6 bases and V by 1 base; bases with no gene match: 6. CDR1 is SGHVS and CDR2 is FNYEAQ in the germline V gene. The CDR3 sequence is 16 residues long. The CDR3 DNA follows: TGTGCCAGCAGCTTAGATCTAGCGGGGGTAAGCAATGAGCAGTTCTTC. Amino acids: CASSLDLAGVSNEQFF. The full variable domain, its missing parts supplied by reference TRBV7-6 and TRBJ2-1, is GAGVSQSPRYKVTKRGQDVALRCDPISGHVSLYWYRQALGQGPEFLTYFNYEAQQDKSGLPNDRFSAERPEGSISTLTIQRTEQRDSAMYRCASSLDLAGVSNEQFFGPGTRLTVL.

V usage is TRBV7-6 and J usage is TRBJ2-1; 7 bases are a match to TRBD1. Losses at the gene ends were 3 bases for V and 5 bases for J; bases not matched to a gene: 4. The CDR3 has 14 amino acids. Germline V CDR1 and CDR2: SGHVS, FNYEAQ. The CDR3 DNA follows: TGTGCCAGCAGCTTGACAGGGCCCGACAATGAGCAGTTCTTC. Its translation is CASSLTGPDNEQFF.

The rearrangement joins TRBV6-5 to TRBJ2-7; 10 positions agree with TRBD2. Looked up from germline, CDR1 is MNHEY and CDR2 is SVGAGI. The CDR3 sequence is 14 residues long. V dropped 4 bases and J dropped 3; count of bases not matched to a gene: 3. This CDR3 is CASSLAGGGYEQYF. The DNA for the CDR3 is TGTGCCAGCAGTTTAGCGGGGGGTGGCTACGAGCAGTACTTC.

CDR3 residues: CASSDTNQETQYF. The CDR3 DNA sequence: TGTGCCAGCAGTGACACCAACCAAGAGACCCAGTACTTC. V is TRBV6-1 and J is TRBJ2-5, with D unclear. Germline V gene sequence: CDR1 MNHNS, CDR2 SASEGT. The length of the CDR3 is 13 residues. The germline V and J ends were trimmed by 3 bases and 0 bases, with 5 bases remaining between them.

A note on this clone: Sequence at one end of the junction differs from germline and may be a read error. The V gene is TRBV7-6, the J gene TRBJ2-5, with D tentatively TRBD1 or TRBD2 (6 bases each). The germline V gene encodes CDR1 SGHVS and CDR2 FNYEAQ. The CDR3 consists of 15 residues. CDR3 nucleotide sequence: TGTGCCAGCAGCCTAGCCGGGGGCCACCAAGAGACCCAGTACTTC. It translates to CASSLAGGHQETQYF.

The chain employs TRBV9 and TRBJ1-2; the D is unclear. This CDR3 is 13 amino acids long. CDR1 and CDR2 (germline): SGDLS, YYNGEE. The ends were cut back, 4 bases at V and 2 bases at J, with 9 bases in the middle. The CDR3 loop reads CASSTYRNYGYTF. The CDR3 region has the DNA TGTGCCAGCAGCACCTACAGAAACTATGGCTACACCTTC.

For this clone: The sample has other DNA sequences that encode this CDR3 too. CDR3 protein: CASSQEGGWGLLEQYF. In DNA form, the CDR3 reads TGCGCCAGCAGCCAAGAAGGGGGATGGGGCCTCCTCGAGCAGTACTTC. J is TRBJ2-7 and V is TRBV4-1; D possibly corresponds to TRBD1 (6 bases). Germline loops: CDR1 MGHRA, CDR2 YSYEKL. The CDR3 is made up of 16 amino acids. V was clipped by 0 bases and J by 6 bases, with 18 bases between them.

This rearrangement joins TRBV6-1 to TRBJ2-7, with TRBD2 matching 12 bases. Germline trimming cut 3 bases from V and 2 bases from J; bases unmatched to any gene: 2. The CDR3 has 15 residues. Germline CDR1 reads MNHNS; CDR2 reads SASEGT. The CDR3 nucleotides read TGTGCCAGCAGTGATTCTAGCGGGGGGGCCTACGAGCAGTACTTC. Its protein product is CASSDSSGGAYEQYF.

This CDR3 reads CASTQTTGEQYF. In DNA form, the CDR3 reads TGCGCCAGCACCCAGACGACGGGCGAGCAGTACTTC. This rearrangement joins TRBV5-1 to TRBJ2-7; D unresolved. The length of the CDR3 is 12 residues. CDR1 is SGHRS and CDR2 is YFSETQ in the germline V gene. Trimming pared 6 bases from V and 6 bases from J, leaving 13 bases between.

V is TRBV28 and J is TRBJ2-7, with 10 bases that match TRBD1. Germline CDR1 and CDR2: MDHEN and SYDVKM. V shed 3 bases, J shed 5 bases, and the junction held 7 bases outside the gene matches. The CDR3 spans 15 residues. CDR3 bases: TGTGCCAGCAGTTTCCCAGACAGGGGGCGGCACGAGCAGTACTTC. It codes for CASSFPDRGRHEQYF.

This clone was picked up one time. The V gene is TRBV6-4, the J gene TRBJ2-3; no firm D call. With 4 bases removed from V and 0 bases from J, the gap between germline ends came to 11 bases. Germline values: CDR1 MRHNA, CDR2 SNTAGT. The CDR3 is made up of 15 amino acids. Here the CDR3 reads CASSVEAGSTDTQYF. The CDR3 nucleotides are TGTGCCAGCAGTGTTGAGGCTGGGAGCACAGATACGCAGTATTTT.

This chain links TRBV27 with TRBJ1-4; 7 bases line up with TRBD1. Germline-derived CDR1 and CDR2 are MNHEY and SMNVEV (reference sequence). V was clipped by 1 base and J by 3 bases; unmatched bases: 2. The CDR3 contains 15 residues. The CDR3 DNA is TGTGCCAGCAGTTTATTTACAGGGGCTAATGAAAAACTGTTTTTT. This translates into CASSLFTGANEKLFF.

The chain uses TRBV28 and TRBJ2-1; no clear D. The germline V gene encodes CDR1 MDHEN and CDR2 SYDVKM. Trimming left V 3 bases short and J 10 bases short, with 13 bases between. CDR3 length: 13 residues. Here the CDR3 reads CASSFSGHDEQFF. DNA for the CDR3: TGTGCCAGCAGTTTTTCGGGCCATGACGAGCAGTTCTTC.

This chain connects TRBV14 to TRBJ2-5, with 11 bases identical to TRBD2. V shed 5 bases and J 4 bases; nucleotides not matched to a gene: 9. Germline V gives CDR1 SGHDN, CDR2 FVKESK. CDR3 length equals 16 residues. The CDR3 region is CASSYYLAGGPETQYF. CDR3 coding DNA: TGTGCCAGCAGCTACTATTTAGCGGGGGGGCCAGAGACCCAGTACTTC.

V is TRBV7-9 and J is TRBJ2-1; TRBD2 aligns across 12 bases. The CDR3 totals 16 residues. The V gene end was trimmed by 7 bases and the J gene end by 1 base; junction bases not matched to a gene: 5. CDR1 is SEHNR and CDR2 is FQNEAQ in the germline V gene (reference sequence). The DNA of the CDR3 is TGTGCCAGCACCACGACTAGCGGGGGATCCTACAATGAGCAGTTCTTC. This encodes CASTTTSGGSYNEQFF.

V gene TRBV2 combines with J gene TRBJ1-4; 7 nucleotides line up with TRBD1. The CDR3 has 16 amino acids. Germline values: CDR1 SNHLY, CDR2 FYNNEI. Germline trimming cut 4 bases from V and 0 bases from J; bases unmatched to any gene: 5. The CDR3 DNA reads TGTGCCAGCAGTGTGTCGGACAGGACAACTAATGAAAAACTGTTTTTT. This codes for CASSVSDRTTNEKLFF.

The CDR3 DNA follows: TGTGCCAGTAGTATACCGGGGATGCGAAGGGGCAACAATGAGCAGTTCTTC. Translating gives CASSIPGMRRGNNEQFF. The rearrangement links TRBV19 to TRBJ2-1; TRBD1 or TRBD2 may be the D gene (5 bases each). The V end lost 2 bases, the J end lost 5 bases, and 19 bases lay between the germline ends. This CDR3 is 17 amino acids long. In germline, CDR1 is LNHDA, CDR2 SQIVND (reference sequence).

The genes are TRBV19 and TRBJ1-2; tentative D call: TRBD1 (5 bases). Deletions cut 3 bases from V and 0 bases from J, with 14 bases between. The CDR3 is 16 amino acids. Germline CDR1 is LNHDA and CDR2 is SQIVND (reference sequence). CDR3 DNA sequence: TGTGCCAGTAGTATTTCAATGGGGGAAACTAACTATGGCTACACCTTC. Protein product: CASSISMGETNYGYTF.

The CDR3 sequence: CAWSLAGGSTDTQYF. DNA for the CDR3: TGTGCCTGGAGTTTAGCGGGGGGGAGCACAGATACGCAGTATTTT. The chain carries TRBV30 and TRBJ2-3; TRBD2 matches at 11 bases. The CDR3 loop spans 15 amino acids. Looked up from germline, CDR1 is GTSNPN and CDR2 is SVGIG (reference sequence). The junction had 1 base not matched to a gene; V was cut back by 2 bases and J by 0 bases.

V and J are TRBV29-1 and TRBJ1-1, with 7 bases lining up with TRBD1. J was trimmed by 0 bases and V by 0 bases; bases with no gene match: 7. The CDR3 consists of 16 residues. Germline V gene lookup returns CDR1 SQVTM and CDR2 ANQGSEA. The CDR3 loop is CSVEDRGGRMNTEAFF. The CDR3 nucleotides read TGCAGCGTTGAAGATAGAGGGGGCAGGATGAACACTGAAGCTTTCTTT. The full variable domain, its missing parts supplied by reference TRBV29-1 and TRBJ1-1, is SAVISQKPSRDICQRGTSLTIQCQVDSQVTMMFWYRQQPGQSLTLIATANQGSEATYESGFVIDKFPISRPNLTFSTLTVSNMSPEDSSIYLCSVEDRGGRMNTEAFFGQGTRLTVV.

The chain carries TRBV7-8 and TRBJ2-7; 8 bases line up with TRBD2. The trim removed 1 base at V and 5 bases at J, leaving 19 bases unmatched. CDR3 length: 19 residues. In germline, CDR1 is SGHVS, CDR2 FQNEAQ. CDR3 in DNA: TGTGCCAGCAGCTTAGAGGGTACAGGACTAGCTATTAAGGGTGACGAGCAGTACTTC. Protein: CASSLEGTGLAIKGDEQYF.

The CDR3 here is CASGFPGGLDTQYF. CDR3 coding DNA: TGTGCCAGCGGATTCCCAGGGGGATTAGATACGCAGTATTTT. The chain carries TRBV27 and TRBJ2-3; 7 positions agree with TRBD1. The CDR3 is made up of 14 amino acids. CDR1 is MNHEY and CDR2 is SMNVEV in the germline V gene (reference sequence). Trimming took 8 bases from V and 5 from J; bases not matched to a gene: 10.

This chain connects TRBV21-1 to TRBJ2-3; the table's D call, TRBD2, has no DNA check behind it. TRBV21-1 is shown as a pseudogene. CDR3 length: 17 residues. DNA for the CDR3: TGTGCCAGCAGCATACTAATTGAAACGGGGGGCACAGATACGCAGTATTTT. It translates to CASSILIETGGTDTQYF.